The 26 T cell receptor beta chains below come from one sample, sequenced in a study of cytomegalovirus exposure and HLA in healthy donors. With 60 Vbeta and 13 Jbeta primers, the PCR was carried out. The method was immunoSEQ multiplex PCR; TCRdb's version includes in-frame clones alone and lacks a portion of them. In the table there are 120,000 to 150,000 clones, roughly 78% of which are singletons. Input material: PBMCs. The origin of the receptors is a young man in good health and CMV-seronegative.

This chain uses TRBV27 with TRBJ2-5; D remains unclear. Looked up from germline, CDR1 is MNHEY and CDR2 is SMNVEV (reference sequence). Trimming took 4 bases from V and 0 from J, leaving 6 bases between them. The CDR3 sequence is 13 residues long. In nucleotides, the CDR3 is TGTGCCAGCAGTTCAATCCACCAAGAGACCCAGTACTTC. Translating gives CASSSIHQETQYF.

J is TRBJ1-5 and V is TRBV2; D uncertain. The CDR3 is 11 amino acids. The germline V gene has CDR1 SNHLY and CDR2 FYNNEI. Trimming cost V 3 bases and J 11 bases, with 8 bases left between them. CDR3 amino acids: CASSEEGAQHF. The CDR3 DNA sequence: TGTGCCAGCAGTGAGGAAGGAGCCCAGCATTTT.

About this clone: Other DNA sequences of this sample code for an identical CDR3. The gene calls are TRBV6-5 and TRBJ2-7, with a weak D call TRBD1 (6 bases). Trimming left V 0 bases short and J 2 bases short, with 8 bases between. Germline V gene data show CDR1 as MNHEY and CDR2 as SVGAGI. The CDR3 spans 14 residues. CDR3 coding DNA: TGTGCCAGCAGTTACTCGTCAGGGGCCTACGAGCAGTACTTC. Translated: CASSYSSGAYEQYF.

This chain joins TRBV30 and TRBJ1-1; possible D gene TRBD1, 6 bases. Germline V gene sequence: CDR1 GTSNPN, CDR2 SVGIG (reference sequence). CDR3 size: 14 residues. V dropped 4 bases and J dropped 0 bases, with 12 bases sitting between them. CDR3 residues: CAWNQGTMNTEAFF. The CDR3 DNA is TGTGCCTGGAACCAGGGGACGATGAACACTGAAGCTTTCTTT.

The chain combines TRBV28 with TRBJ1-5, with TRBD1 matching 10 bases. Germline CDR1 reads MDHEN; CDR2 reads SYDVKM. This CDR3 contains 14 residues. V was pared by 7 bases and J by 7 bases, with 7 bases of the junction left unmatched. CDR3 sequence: CASTGQGMGQPQHF. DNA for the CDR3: TGTGCCAGCACGGGACAGGGGATGGGGCAGCCCCAGCATTTT. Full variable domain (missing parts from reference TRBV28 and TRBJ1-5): DVKVTQSSRYLVKRTGEKVFLECVQDMDHENMFWYRQDPGLGLRLIYFSYDVKMKEKGDIPEGYSVSREKKERFSLILESASTNQTSMYLCASTGQGMGQPQHFGDGTRLSIL.

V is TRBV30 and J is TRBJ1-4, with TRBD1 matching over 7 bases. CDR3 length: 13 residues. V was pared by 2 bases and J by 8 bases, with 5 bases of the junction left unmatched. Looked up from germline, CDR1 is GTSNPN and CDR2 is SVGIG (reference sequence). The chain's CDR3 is CAWSTGVGEKLFF. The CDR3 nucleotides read TGTGCCTGGAGTACAGGGGTAGGGGAAAAACTGTTTTTT.

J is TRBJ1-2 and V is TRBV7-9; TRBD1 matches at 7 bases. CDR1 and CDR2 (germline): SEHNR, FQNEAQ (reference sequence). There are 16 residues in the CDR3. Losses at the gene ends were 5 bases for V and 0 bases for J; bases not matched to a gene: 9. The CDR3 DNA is TGTGCCAGCAGCGGAAGGGACAGCCATTCTAACTATGGCTACACCTTC. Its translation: CASSGRDSHSNYGYTF.

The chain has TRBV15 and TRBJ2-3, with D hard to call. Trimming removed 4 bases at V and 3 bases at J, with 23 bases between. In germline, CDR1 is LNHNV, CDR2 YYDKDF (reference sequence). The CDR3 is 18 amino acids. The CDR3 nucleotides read TGTGCCACCAGCAAGATTCGCGGCGCCGCGTTTGGGACAGATACGCAGTATTTT. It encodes CATSKIRGAAFGTDTQYF. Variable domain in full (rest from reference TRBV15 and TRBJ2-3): DAMVIQNPRYQVTQFGKPVTLSCSQTLNHNVMYWYQQKSSQAPKLLFHYYDKDFNNEADTPDNFQSRRPNTSFCFLDIRSPGLGDTAMYLCATSKIRGAAFGTDTQYFGPGTRLTVL.

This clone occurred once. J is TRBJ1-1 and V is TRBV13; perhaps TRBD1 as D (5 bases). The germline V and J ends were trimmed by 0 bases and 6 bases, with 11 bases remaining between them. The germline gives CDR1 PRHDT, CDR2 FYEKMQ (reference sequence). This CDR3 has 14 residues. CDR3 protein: CASSLGTGRPEAFF. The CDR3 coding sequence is TGTGCCAGCAGCTTAGGCACAGGTCGCCCTGAAGCTTTCTTT.

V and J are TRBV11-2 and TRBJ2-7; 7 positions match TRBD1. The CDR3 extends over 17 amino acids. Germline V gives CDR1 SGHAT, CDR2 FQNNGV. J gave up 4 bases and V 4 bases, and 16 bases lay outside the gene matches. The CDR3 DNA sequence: TGTGCCAGCAGCTCTAGGACAGGCCGACGAAATTCTTACGAGCAGTACTTC. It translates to CASSSRTGRRNSYEQYF.

The CDR3 sequence: CSVESRTGRNTEAFF. The CDR3 DNA is TGCAGCGTTGAATCCCGGACAGGGCGGAACACTGAAGCTTTCTTT. The gene calls are TRBV29-1 and TRBJ1-1, with TRBD1 matching over 8 bases. The CDR3 is 15 residues long. After removal of 2 bases from V and 1 base from J, the junction contained 6 bases not matched to a gene. CDR1 is SQVTM, CDR2 ANQGSEA, per germline.

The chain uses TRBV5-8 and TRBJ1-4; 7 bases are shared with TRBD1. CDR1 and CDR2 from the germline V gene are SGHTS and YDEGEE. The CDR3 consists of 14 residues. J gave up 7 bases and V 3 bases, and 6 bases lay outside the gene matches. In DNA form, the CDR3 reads TGTGCCAGCAGCTCCGGCAGGGGGATTGAAAAACTGTTTTTT. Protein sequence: CASSSGRGIEKLFF.

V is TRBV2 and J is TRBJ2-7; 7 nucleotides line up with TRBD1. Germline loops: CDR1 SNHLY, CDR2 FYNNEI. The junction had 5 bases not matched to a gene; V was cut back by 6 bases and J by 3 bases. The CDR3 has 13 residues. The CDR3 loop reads CASRVGTDYEQYF. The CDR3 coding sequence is TGTGCCAGCAGGGTCGGGACAGACTACGAGCAGTACTTC.

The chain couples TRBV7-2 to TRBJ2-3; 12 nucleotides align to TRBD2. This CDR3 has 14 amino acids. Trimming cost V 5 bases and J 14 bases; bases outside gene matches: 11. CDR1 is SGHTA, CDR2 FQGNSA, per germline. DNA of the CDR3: TGTGCCAGCAGCAAAGCGAGACTAGCGGGGGAGGTGTATTTT. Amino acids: CASSKARLAGEVYF.

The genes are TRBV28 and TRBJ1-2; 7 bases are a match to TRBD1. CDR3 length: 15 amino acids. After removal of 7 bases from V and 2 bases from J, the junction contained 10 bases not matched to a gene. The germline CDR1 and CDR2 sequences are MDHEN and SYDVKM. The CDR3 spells CASTQGVWENYGYTF. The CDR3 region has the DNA TGTGCCAGCACCCAGGGGGTATGGGAAAACTATGGCTACACCTTC.

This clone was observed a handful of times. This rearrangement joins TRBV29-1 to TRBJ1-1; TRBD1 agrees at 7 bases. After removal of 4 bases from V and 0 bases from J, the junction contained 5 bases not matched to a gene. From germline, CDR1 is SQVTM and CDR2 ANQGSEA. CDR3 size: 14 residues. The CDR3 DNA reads TGCAGCGTTGGACAGGGAAGGGTGAACACTGAAGCTTTCTTT. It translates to CSVGQGRVNTEAFF.

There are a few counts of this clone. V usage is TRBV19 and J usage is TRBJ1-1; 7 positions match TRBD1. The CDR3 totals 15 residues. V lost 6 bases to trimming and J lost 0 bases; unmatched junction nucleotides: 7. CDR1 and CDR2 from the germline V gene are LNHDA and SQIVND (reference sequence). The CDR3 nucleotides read TGTGCCAGTAGCCATCCGACAGGGCTGAACACTGAAGCTTTCTTT. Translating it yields CASSHPTGLNTEAFF.

CDR3 loop: CASRNGRADNEQFF. In nucleotides, the CDR3 is TGTGCCAGCAGGAATGGGCGGGCTGACAATGAGCAGTTCTTC. The chain carries TRBV6-6 and TRBJ2-1; possible D gene TRBD2, 5 bases. Trimming left V 6 bases short and J 5 bases short, with 14 bases between. The germline gives CDR1 MNHNY, CDR2 SVGAGI (reference sequence). The CDR3 length is 14 residues.

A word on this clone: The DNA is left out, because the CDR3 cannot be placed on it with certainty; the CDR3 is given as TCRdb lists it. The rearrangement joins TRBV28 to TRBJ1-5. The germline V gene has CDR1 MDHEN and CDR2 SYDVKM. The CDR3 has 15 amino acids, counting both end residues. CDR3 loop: CASSFVGGGNQPQNF.

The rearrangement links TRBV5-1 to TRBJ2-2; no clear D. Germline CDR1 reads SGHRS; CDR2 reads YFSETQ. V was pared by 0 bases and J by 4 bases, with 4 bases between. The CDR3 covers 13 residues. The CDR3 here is CASSLAFTGELFF. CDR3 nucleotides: TGCGCCAGCAGCTTGGCGTTCACCGGGGAGCTGTTTTTT.

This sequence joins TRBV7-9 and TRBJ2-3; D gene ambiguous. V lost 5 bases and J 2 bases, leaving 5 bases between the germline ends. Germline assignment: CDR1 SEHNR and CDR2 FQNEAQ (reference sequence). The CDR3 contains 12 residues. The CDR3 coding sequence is TGTGCCAGCAGCCCGTACACAGATACGCAGTATTTT. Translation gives CASSPYTDTQYF.

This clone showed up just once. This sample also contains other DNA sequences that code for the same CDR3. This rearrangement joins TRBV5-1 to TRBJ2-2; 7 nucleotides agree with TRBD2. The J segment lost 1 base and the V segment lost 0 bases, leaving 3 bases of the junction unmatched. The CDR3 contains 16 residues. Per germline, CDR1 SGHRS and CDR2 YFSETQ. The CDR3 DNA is TGCGCCAGCAGCTTGGGGTTAGCGGGGAACACCGGGGAGCTGTTTTTT. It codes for CASSLGLAGNTGELFF.

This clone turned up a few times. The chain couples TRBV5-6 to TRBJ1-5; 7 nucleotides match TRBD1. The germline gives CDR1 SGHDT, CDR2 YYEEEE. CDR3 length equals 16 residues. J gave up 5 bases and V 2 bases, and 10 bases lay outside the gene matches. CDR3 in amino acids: CASSFTGGTAHQPQHF. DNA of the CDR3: TGTGCCAGCAGCTTTACGGGGGGGACAGCGCATCAGCCCCAGCATTTT. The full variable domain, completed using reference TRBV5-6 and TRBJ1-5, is DAGVTQSPTHLIKTRGQQVTLRCSPKSGHDTVSWYQQALGQGPQFIFQYYEEEERQRGNFPDRFSGHQFPNYSSELNVNALLLGDSALYLCASSFTGGTAHQPQHFGDGTRLSIL.

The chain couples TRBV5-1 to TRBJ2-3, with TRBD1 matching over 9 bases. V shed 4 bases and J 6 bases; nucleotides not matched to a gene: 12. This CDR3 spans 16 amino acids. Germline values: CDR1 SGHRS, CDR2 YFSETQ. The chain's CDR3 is CASSHGTGRGKDTQYF. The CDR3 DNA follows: TGCGCCAGCAGCCACGGGACAGGGAGGGGGAAGGATACGCAGTATTTT.

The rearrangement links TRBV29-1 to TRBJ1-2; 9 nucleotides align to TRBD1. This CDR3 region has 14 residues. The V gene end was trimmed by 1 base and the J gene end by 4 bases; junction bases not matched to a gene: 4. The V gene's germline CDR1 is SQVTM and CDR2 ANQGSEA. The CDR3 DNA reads TGCAGCGTTGAAGGCGGACAGGGGAGCTATGGCTACACCTTC. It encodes CSVEGGQGSYGYTF.

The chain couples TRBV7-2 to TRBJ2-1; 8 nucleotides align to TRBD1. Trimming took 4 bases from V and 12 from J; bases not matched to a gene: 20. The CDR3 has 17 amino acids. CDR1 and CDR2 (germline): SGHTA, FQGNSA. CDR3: CASSSPGPGQDTMRQFF. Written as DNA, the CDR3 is TGTGCCAGCAGCTCCCCGGGACCGGGACAGGATACAATGAGGCAGTTCTTC.